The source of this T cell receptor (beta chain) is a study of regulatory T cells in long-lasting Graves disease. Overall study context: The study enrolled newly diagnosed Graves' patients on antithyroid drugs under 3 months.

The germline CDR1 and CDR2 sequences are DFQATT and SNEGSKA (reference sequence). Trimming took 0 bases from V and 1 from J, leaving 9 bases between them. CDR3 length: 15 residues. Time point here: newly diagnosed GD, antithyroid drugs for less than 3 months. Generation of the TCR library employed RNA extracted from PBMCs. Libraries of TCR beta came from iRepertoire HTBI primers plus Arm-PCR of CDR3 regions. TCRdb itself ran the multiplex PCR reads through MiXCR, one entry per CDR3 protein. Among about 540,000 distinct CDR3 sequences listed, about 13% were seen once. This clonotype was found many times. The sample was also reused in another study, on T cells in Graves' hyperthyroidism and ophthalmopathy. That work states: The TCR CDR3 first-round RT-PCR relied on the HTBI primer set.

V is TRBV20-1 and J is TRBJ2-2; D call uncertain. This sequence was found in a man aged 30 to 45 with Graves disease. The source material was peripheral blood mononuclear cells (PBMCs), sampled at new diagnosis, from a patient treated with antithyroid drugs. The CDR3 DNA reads TGCAGTGCTAGAGATCTGGCTATGAACACCGGGGAGCTGTTTTTT. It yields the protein CSARDLAMNTGELFF.